The 16 T cell receptor beta chains presented below share a single source sample, sequenced in a study of PD-1 blockade in classical Hodgkin lymphoma. Every patient experienced relapse after autologous stem cell transplantation, and brentuximab vedotin exposure varied. Magnetic negative selection of thawed PBMCs was the method by which CD4+ T cells were purified. Some clones are missing from TCRdb's copy, which holds only in-frame ones; the method was immunoSEQ multiplex PCR. The table records about 24,000 clones, about 83% of them present only once. The material sequenced was CD4+ T cells from blood, taken at baseline. Receptor source: a human donor with classical Hodgkin lymphoma.

The chain carries TRBV19 and TRBJ1-6; D might be TRBD1 (5 bases). The ends were cut back, 1 base at V and 11 bases at J, with 12 bases in the middle. Germline V CDR1 and CDR2: LNHDA, SQIVND (reference sequence). This CDR3 contains 14 residues. The CDR3, as DNA: TGTGCCAGTAGTATAGCAGGGAATGACCCACCCCTCCACTTT. As protein: CASSIAGNDPPLHF.

The gene calls are TRBV5-6 and TRBJ2-3, with TRBD2 identical over 7 bases. The CDR3 runs to 16 residues. V shed 4 bases and J 2 bases; nucleotides not matched to a gene: 10. Germline values: CDR1 SGHDT, CDR2 YYEEEE. This chain's CDR3 is CASSGLGTIFTDTQYF. The CDR3 DNA sequence: TGTGCCAGCAGCGGGCTTGGGACTATCTTCACAGATACGCAGTATTTT.

This chain joins TRBV6-1 and TRBJ2-3, with TRBD2 matching over 7 bases. Losses at the gene ends were 7 bases for V and 5 bases for J; bases not matched to a gene: 9. CDR1 MNHNS and CDR2 SASEGT come from the germline V gene. This CDR3 spans 14 amino acids. The CDR3: CASIPAGREDTQYF. DNA for the CDR3: TGTGCCAGCATCCCAGCGGGGAGGGAAGATACGCAGTATTTT.

The CDR3 DNA reads TGTGCCAGCAGACTGGGACAGGGGTCTGTAGAAAAACTGTTTTTT. It is translated as CASRLGQGSVEKLFF. The rearrangement uses TRBV6-5 and TRBJ1-4, with 10 positions matching TRBD1. With 6 bases clipped from V and 8 bases from J, the junction kept 9 bases outside the gene matches. This CDR3 has 15 amino acids. CDR1 MNHEY and CDR2 SVGAGI come from the germline V gene.

The chain carries TRBV29-1 and TRBJ1-1; a weak D match, TRBD1 (5 bases). The CDR3 spans 12 residues. With 6 bases removed from V and 0 bases from J, the gap between germline ends came to 8 bases. CDR1 is SQVTM and CDR2 is ANQGSEA in the germline V gene. CDR3 protein: CSVDRVNTEAFF. The CDR3 nucleotides are TGCAGCGTCGACAGAGTGAACACTGAAGCTTTCTTT.

This rearrangement joins TRBV6-5 to TRBJ1-1, with D possibly matching TRBD1 (5 bases). Trimming cost V 6 bases and J 0 bases, with 11 bases left between them. The CDR3 loop spans 14 amino acids. Germline V gene lookup returns CDR1 MNHEY and CDR2 SVGAGI. The CDR3 sequence is CASRPGLMNTEAFF. For the CDR3, the DNA is TGTGCCAGCAGGCCGGGACTCATGAACACTGAAGCTTTCTTT.

This rearrangement joins TRBV11-2 to TRBJ1-2; weak D call: TRBD1 (6 bases). V gave up 2 bases and J gave up 4 bases, with 17 bases separating them. The CDR3 covers 16 residues. Germline V gene lookup returns CDR1 SGHAT and CDR2 FQNNGV. CDR3 in amino acids: CASSLFGQTPSYGYTF. CDR3 coding DNA: TGTGCCAGCAGCTTATTCGGACAGACCCCTTCCTATGGCTACACCTTC.

Remarks on this clone: Different DNA sequences within this sample yield the same CDR3. The chain couples TRBV6-5 to TRBJ1-1; D unresolved. CDR1 is MNHEY, CDR2 SVGAGI, per germline. The germline V and J ends were trimmed by 0 bases and 3 bases, with 8 bases remaining between them. This CDR3 has 14 residues. The CDR3 spells CASSYSRGYTEAFF. The CDR3 DNA sequence: TGTGCCAGCAGTTACTCGAGAGGATACACTGAAGCTTTCTTT.

Notes on this clone: Other DNA sequences in the sample encode the same CDR3. The chain links TRBV7-9 to TRBJ2-1; D call uncertain. Germline-derived CDR1 and CDR2 are SEHNR and FQNEAQ (reference sequence). The CDR3 is 14 amino acids. The V and J ends lost 2 bases and 0 bases respectively, with 5 bases between them. Here the CDR3 reads CASSLSSSYNEQFF. As DNA, the CDR3 is TGTGCCAGCAGCTTATCAAGCTCCTACAATGAGCAGTTCTTC.

The V and J genes are TRBV6-6 and TRBJ1-5; D is undetermined. Germline V gene lookup returns CDR1 MNHNY and CDR2 SVGAGI (reference sequence). The CDR3 runs 15 residues. With 3 bases removed from V and 2 bases from J, the gap between germline ends came to 11 bases. The CDR3 nucleotides read TGTGCCAGCAGTTATGAGGGTCGAGGCAATCAGCCCCAGCATTTT. Protein sequence: CASSYEGRGNQPQHF.

The chain recombines TRBV5-1 with TRBJ1-2, with 7 bases fitting TRBD1. Unmatched junction bases numbered 6, after V lost 4 bases and J lost 6 bases. Looked up from germline, CDR1 is SGHRS and CDR2 is YFSETQ. This CDR3 has 13 residues. Here the CDR3 reads CASSIRTGDGYTF. The CDR3 region has the DNA TGCGCCAGCAGCATACGGACAGGCGATGGCTACACCTTC.

The chain is built from TRBV5-8 and TRBJ2-4, with D possibly being TRBD1 or TRBD2 (5 bases each). Trimming pared 5 bases from V and 5 bases from J, leaving 14 bases between. CDR3 length: 14 amino acids. The germline CDR1 and CDR2 sequences are SGHTS and YDEGEE. The CDR3 sequence: CASSPQGRENIQYF. In nucleotides, the CDR3 is TGTGCCAGCAGTCCGCAGGGACGGGAAAACATTCAGTACTTC.

This clone was detected a few times. The V gene is TRBV6-5, the J gene TRBJ1-6; 10 bases line up with TRBD1. The germline V gene encodes CDR1 MNHEY and CDR2 SVGAGI. The V gene end was trimmed by 1 base and the J gene end by 9 bases; junction bases not matched to a gene: 3. CDR3 size: 15 residues. The CDR3, as DNA: TGTGCCAGCAGTTACTGGGGACAGGGGAGTTCACCCCTCCACTTT. It encodes CASSYWGQGSSPLHF.

J is TRBJ1-6 and V is TRBV4-2; D might be TRBD1 (5 bases). The CDR3 length is 16 residues. Trimming cost V 0 bases and J 8 bases, with 14 bases left between them. Germline V gene lookup returns CDR1 LGHNA and CDR2 YNFKEQ. The CDR3 region has the DNA TGTGCCAGCAGCCAAGATATAGCGCAGGGAGATTCACCCCTCCACTTT. It yields the protein CASSQDIAQGDSPLHF.

The chain links TRBV7-8 to TRBJ1-4, with 7 positions matching TRBD1. Trimming at V came to 1 base and at J to 6 bases, leaving 14 bases not matched to a gene. Germline V gene lookup returns CDR1 SGHVS and CDR2 FQNEAQ. There are 18 residues in the CDR3. The CDR3: CASSLGGGTGPLHEKLFF. In DNA form, the CDR3 reads TGTGCCAGCAGCTTAGGAGGGGGCACTGGACCTCTTCATGAAAAACTGTTTTTT.

The V call is TRBV5-1, the J call TRBJ1-2; no clear D gene. The CDR3 is made up of 14 amino acids. Trimming stripped 0 bases from V and 6 bases from J, with 12 bases between. Per germline, CDR1 SGHRS and CDR2 YFSETQ. CDR3 DNA: TGCGCCAGCAGCTTGGATGGCCGGGGAGATGGCTACACCTTC. It is translated as CASSLDGRGDGYTF.